Listed below are T cell receptor beta chains from one sample, sequenced in a study of T cells expressing NK-cell markers. TCRdb re-called the 5' RACE reads, yielding one record per CDR3 amino acid sequence without DNA. In total, the table holds about 430,000 distinct CDR3 sequences. Sequenced: blood T cells: a sorted CD56 or NKG2C T cell subset, CD4+ or CD8+ T cells, or bulk PBMC T cells (not recorded which). The origin of the receptors is a woman aged 50 to 60 in good health. The CDR3 runs from the conserved cysteine through the conserved F or W. The order of the fields is J gene, V gene, CDR3 protein.

J gene: TRBJ2-5
V gene: TRBV3-1
CDR3 protein: CASRTSGRFQTETQYF

J gene: TRBJ2-1
V gene: TRBV11-3
CDR3 protein: CASSLDFSGRRKFF

J gene: TRBJ2-1
V gene: TRBV7-3
CDR3 protein: CASSSEEGTSGLNEQFF

J gene: TRBJ1-5
V gene: TRBV20-1
CDR3 protein: CSADSRGYSNQPQHF

J gene: TRBJ2-1
V gene: TRBV4-1
CDR3 protein: CASSQLLSSYNEQFF

J gene: TRBJ1-2
V gene: TRBV6-5
CDR3 protein: CASSYYAREGYTF

J gene: TRBJ2-2
V gene: TRBV5-1
CDR3 protein: CASSAGQGSSGELFF

J gene: TRBJ2-7
V gene: TRBV3-1
CDR3 protein: CASSWGLLPYEQYF

J gene: TRBJ2-7
V gene: TRBV5-1
CDR3 protein: CASSLATSSGYEQYF

J gene: TRBJ2-7
V gene: TRBV27
CDR3 protein: CASRRPGGEQYF

J gene: TRBJ1-2
V gene: TRBV9
CDR3 protein: CASSARTAYGYTF

J gene: TRBJ2-1
V gene: TRBV10-3
CDR3 protein: CATSTETNEQFF

J gene: TRBJ2-7
V gene: TRBV5-1
CDR3 protein: CASSLEGLPSGEQYF

J gene: TRBJ2-5
V gene: TRBV14
CDR3 protein: CASSQVSLLAGETQYF

J gene: TRBJ2-2
V gene: TRBV12-3/TRBV12-4
CDR3 protein: CASSLGQGNGELFF

J gene: TRBJ1-1
V gene: TRBV6-6
CDR3 protein: CASSTGGRGSGNTEAFF

J gene: TRBJ2-1
V gene: TRBV7-7
CDR3 protein: CASSLGDSTRFEQFF

J gene: TRBJ2-4
V gene: TRBV14
CDR3 protein: CASSPQGGNIQYF

J gene: TRBJ2-5
V gene: TRBV7-3
CDR3 protein: CASSLVTSGYQETQYF

J gene: TRBJ2-1
V gene: TRBV6-5
CDR3 protein: CASSYPGREQFF

J gene: TRBJ2-3
V gene: TRBV5-1
CDR3 protein: CASSWGLELGTQYF

J gene: TRBJ2-2
V gene: TRBV7-6
CDR3 protein: CASSLAATSGSGYRELFF

J gene: TRBJ2-1
V gene: TRBV5-1
CDR3 protein: CASSLAIAGTSGILNNEQFF

J gene: TRBJ2-7
V gene: TRBV19
CDR3 protein: CASSELAGASEQYF

J gene: TRBJ2-5
V gene: TRBV5-1
CDR3 protein: CASGIGPGGETQYF

J gene: TRBJ2-1
V gene: TRBV7-9
CDR3 protein: CASSLGAGTPYNEQFF

J gene: TRBJ1-4
V gene: TRBV12-3/TRBV12-4
CDR3 protein: CASSPDRQGVGEKLFF

J gene: TRBJ1-1
V gene: TRBV28
CDR3 protein: CASSFSSPFEAFF

J gene: TRBJ2-4
V gene: TRBV5-1
CDR3 protein: CASSPGGRDKNIQYF